This T cell receptor beta chain was sequenced during a study of brain T cells in children with intractable seizures. The germline V and J ends were trimmed by 5 bases and 1 base, with 13 bases remaining between them. There are 14 residues in the CDR3. Germline loops: CDR1 SGDLS, CDR2 YYNGEE. Measured with immunoSEQ multiplex PCR; TCRdb has only the in-frame clones, and not every one. The table records 110,000 or so clones, roughly 92% of them present only once. The sample was peripheral blood, taken at surgery. The chain couples TRBV9 to TRBJ2-7; D is unresolved. This receptor was obtained from a boy under three years old with hemimegalencephaly and intractable seizures. The CDR3 region is CASSYGDESYEQYF. CDR3 bases: TGTGCCAGCAGTTACGGTGACGAATCCTACGAGCAGTACTTC.